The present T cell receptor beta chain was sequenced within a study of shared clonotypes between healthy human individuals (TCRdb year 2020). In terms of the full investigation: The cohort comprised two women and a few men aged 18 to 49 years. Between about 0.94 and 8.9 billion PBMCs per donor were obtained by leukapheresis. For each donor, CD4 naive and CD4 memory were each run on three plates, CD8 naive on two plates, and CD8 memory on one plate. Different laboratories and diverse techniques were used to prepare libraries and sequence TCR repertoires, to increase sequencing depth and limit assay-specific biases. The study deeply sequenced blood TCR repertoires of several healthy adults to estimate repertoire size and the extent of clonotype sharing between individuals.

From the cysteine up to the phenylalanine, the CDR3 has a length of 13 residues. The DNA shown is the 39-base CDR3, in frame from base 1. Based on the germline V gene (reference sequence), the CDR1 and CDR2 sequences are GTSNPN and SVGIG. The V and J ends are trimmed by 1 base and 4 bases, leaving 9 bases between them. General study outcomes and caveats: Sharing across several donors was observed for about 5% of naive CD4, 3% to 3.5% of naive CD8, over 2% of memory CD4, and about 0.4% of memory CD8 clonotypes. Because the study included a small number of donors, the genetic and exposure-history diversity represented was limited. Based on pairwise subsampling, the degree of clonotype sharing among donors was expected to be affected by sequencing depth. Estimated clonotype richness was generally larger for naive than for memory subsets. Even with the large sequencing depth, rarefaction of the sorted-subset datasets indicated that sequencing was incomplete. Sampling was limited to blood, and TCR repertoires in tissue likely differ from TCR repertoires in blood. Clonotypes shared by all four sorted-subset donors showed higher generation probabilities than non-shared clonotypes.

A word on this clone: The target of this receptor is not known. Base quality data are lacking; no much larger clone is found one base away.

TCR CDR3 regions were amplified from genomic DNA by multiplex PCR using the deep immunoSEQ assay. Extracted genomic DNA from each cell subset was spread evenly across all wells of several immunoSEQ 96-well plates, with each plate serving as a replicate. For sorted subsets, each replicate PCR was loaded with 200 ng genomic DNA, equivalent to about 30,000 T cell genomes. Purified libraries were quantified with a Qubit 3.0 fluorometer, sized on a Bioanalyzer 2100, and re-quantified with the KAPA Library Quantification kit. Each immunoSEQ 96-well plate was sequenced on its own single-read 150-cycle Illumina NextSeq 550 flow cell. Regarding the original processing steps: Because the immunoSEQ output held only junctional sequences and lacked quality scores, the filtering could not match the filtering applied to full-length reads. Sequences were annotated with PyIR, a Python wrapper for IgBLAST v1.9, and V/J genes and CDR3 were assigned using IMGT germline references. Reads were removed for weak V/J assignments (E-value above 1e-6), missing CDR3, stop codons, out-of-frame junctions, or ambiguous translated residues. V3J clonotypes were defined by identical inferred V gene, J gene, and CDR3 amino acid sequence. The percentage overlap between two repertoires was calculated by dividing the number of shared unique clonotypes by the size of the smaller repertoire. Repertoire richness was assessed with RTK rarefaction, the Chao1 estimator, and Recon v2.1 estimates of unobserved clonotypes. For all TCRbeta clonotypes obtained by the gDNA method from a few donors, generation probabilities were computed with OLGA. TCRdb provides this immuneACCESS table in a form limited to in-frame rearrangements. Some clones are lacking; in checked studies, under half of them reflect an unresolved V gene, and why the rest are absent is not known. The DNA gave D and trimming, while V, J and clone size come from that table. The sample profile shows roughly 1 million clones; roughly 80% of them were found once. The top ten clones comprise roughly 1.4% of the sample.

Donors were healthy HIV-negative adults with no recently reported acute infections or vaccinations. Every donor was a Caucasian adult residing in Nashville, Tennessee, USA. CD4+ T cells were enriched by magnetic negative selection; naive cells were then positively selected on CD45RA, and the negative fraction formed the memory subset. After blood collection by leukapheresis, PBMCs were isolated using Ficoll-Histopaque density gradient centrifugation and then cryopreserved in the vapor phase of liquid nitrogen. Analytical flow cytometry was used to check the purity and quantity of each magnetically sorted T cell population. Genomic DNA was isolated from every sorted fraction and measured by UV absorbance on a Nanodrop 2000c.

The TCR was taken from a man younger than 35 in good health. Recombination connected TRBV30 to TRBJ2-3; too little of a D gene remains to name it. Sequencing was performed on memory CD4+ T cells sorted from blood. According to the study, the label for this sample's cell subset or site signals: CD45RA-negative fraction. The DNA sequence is TGTGCCTGGAGTGCCTCTGACGCAGATACGCAGTATTTT. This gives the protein CAWSASDADTQYF. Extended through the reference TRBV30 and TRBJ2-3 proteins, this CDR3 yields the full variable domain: SQTIHQWPATLVQPVGSPLSLECTVEGTSNPNLYWYRQAAGRGLQLLFYSVGIGQISSEVPQNLSASRPQDRQFILSSKKLLLSDSGFYLCAWSASDADTQYFGPGTRLTVL.